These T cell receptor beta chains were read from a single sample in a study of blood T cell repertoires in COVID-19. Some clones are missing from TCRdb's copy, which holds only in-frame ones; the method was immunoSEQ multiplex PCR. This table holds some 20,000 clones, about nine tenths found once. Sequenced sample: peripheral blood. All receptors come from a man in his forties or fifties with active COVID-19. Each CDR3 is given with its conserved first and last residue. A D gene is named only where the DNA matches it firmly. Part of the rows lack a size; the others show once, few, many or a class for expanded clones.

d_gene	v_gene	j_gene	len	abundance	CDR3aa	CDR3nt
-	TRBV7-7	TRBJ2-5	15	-	CASSSGPVGVETQYF	TGTGCCAGCAGCTCCGGGCCAGTAGGGGTAGAGACCCAGTACTTC
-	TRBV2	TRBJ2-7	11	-	CASSLGDPLHF	TGTGCCAGCAGTTTAGGAGACCCCCTGCACTTC
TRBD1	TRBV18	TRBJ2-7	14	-	CASSDGQGTYEQYF	TGTGCCAGCTCAGATGGACAGGGGACCTACGAGCAGTACTTC
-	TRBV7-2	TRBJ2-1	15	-	CASSLLSGSYNEQFF	TGTGCCAGCAGCTTACTTAGTGGTTCCTACAATGAGCAGTTCTTC
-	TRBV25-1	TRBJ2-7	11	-	CASSEGALPLF	TGTGCCAGCAGTGAAGGGGCCCTCCCCCTCTTC
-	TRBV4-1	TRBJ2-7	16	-	CASSQVWGRSSYEQYF	TGCGCCAGCAGCCAAGTTTGGGGCCGAAGCTCCTACGAGCAGTACTTC
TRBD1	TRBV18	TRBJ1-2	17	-	CASSPALDQTGAYGYTF	TGTGCCAGCTCACCCGCCTTGGATCAGACAGGGGCGTATGGCTACACCTTC
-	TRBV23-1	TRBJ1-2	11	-	CASPIRGGYTF	TGCGCCAGCCCCATAAGGGGCGGCTACACCTTC
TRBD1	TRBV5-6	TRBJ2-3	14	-	CASSMQTGADTQYF	TGTGCCAGCAGCATGCAGACAGGGGCAGATACGCAGTATTTT
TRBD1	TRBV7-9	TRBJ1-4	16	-	CASSSGTGPTNEKLFF	TGTGCCAGCAGCTCAGGGACAGGACCAACTAATGAAAAACTGTTTTTT
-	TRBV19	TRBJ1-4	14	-	CASSIRRDGEKLFF	TGTGCCAGTAGTATCCGCAGGGATGGTGAAAAACTGTTTTTT
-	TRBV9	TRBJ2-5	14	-	CASSVEVSEETQYF	TGTGCCAGCAGCGTAGAGGTTAGCGAAGAGACCCAGTACTTC
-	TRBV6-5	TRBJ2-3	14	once	CASRQAGPPDTQYF	TGTGCCAGCAGACAGGCAGGGCCCCCAGATACGCAGTATTTT
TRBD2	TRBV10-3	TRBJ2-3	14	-	CAISETAGGDTQYF	TGTGCCATCAGTGAGACGGCGGGGGGGGATACGCAGTATTTT
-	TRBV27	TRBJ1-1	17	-	CASSSPGRGRIDTEAFF	TGTGCCAGCAGTTCGCCGGGACGGGGGAGGATCGATACTGAAGCTTTCTTT
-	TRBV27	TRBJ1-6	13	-	CASSFHYNSPLHF	TGTGCCAGCAGTTTCCATTATAATTCACCCCTCCACTTT
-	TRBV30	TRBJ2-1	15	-	CAWSHESVSNNEQFF	TGTGCCTGGAGTCACGAGTCGGTTTCAAACAATGAGCAGTTCTTC
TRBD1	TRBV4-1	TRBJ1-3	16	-	CASSPIYGQDRNTIYF	TGCGCCAGCAGCCCCATCTATGGACAGGATAGAAACACCATATATTTT
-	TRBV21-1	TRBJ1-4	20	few	CASSKEGDIGSFGTNEKLFF	TGTGCCAGCAGCAAAGAGGGGGACATAGGGTCTTTTGGAACTAATGAAAAACTGTTTTTT
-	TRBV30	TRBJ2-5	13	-	CAWEQLIGETQYF	TGTGCCTGGGAGCAACTCATTGGTGAGACCCAGTACTTC
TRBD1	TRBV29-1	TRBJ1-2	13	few	CSVGQGENYGYTF	TGCAGCGTCGGACAGGGCGAAAACTATGGCTACACCTTC
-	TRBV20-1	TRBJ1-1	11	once	CSATAYTEAFF	TGCAGTGCTACAGCGTACACTGAAGCTTTCTTT
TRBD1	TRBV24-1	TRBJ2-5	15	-	CATSAPQGGQETQYF	TGTGCCACCAGTGCCCCACAGGGGGGCCAAGAGACCCAGTACTTC
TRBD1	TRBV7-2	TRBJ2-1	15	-	CASSLGQGTYNEQFF	TGTGCCAGCAGCCTGGGACAGGGGACCTACAATGAGCAGTTCTTC
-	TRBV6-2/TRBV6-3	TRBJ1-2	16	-	CASSYSGGDTNYGYTF	TGTGCCAGCAGTTACTCGGGAGGAGATACTAACTATGGCTACACCTTC
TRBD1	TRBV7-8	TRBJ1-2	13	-	CASSLRTGEGYTF	TGTGCCAGCAGCTTGAGGACAGGGGAAGGCTACACCTTC
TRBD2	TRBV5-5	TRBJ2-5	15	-	CASSLGGTSQETQYF	TGTGCCAGCAGCTTGGGGGGGACTAGCCAAGAGACCCAGTACTTC
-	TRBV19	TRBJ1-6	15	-	CASSIRGFGNSPLHF	TGTGCCAGTAGTATCAGAGGGTTCGGTAATTCACCCCTCCACTTT
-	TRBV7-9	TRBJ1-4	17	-	CASSPPWQGESHEKLFF	TGTGCCAGCAGCCCCCCTTGGCAGGGCGAATCCCACGAAAAACTGTTTTTT
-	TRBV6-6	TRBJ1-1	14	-	CASSTDRRGTEAFF	TGTGCCAGCAGTACCGACCGAAGAGGGACTGAAGCTTTCTTT
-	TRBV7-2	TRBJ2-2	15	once	CASSSPDSETGELFF	TGTGCCAGCAGCTCCCCGGACAGCGAAACCGGGGAGCTGTTTTTT
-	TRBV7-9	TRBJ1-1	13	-	CASSPQGNTEAFF	TGTGCCAGCAGCCCTCAGGGGAACACTGAAGCTTTCTTT
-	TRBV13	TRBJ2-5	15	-	CASSFRVTHGETQYF	TGTGCCAGCAGCTTCCGGGTTACTCACGGGGAGACCCAGTACTTC
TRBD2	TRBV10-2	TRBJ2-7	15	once	CASSDPGTSGYEQYF	TGCGCCAGCAGTGACCCCGGGACTAGCGGCTACGAGCAGTACTTC
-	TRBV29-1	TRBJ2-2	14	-	CSVDLASNTGELFF	TGCAGCGTTGACCTAGCTAGTAACACCGGGGAGCTGTTTTTT
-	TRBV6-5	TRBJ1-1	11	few	CASSQYTEAFF	TGTGCCAGCAGTCAGTACACTGAAGCTTTCTTT
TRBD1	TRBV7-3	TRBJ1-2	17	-	CASSLTPPTGANYGYTF	TGTGCCAGCAGCTTAACCCCACCGACAGGGGCTAACTATGGCTACACCTTC
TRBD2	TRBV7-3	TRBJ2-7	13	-	CASSLGRVAKQYF	TGTGCCAGCAGCTTAGGGAGGGTCGCAAAGCAGTACTTC
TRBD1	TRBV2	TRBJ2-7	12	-	CASLQGSREQYF	TGTGCCAGCCTACAGGGGTCGAGGGAGCAGTACTTC
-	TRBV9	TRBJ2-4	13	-	CASARTDGDIQYF	TGTGCCAGCGCCAGGACAGACGGGGACATTCAGTACTTC
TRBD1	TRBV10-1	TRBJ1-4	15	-	CASSDPGQGSEKLFF	TGCGCCAGCAGTGACCCCGGACAGGGGTCCGAAAAACTGTTTTTT
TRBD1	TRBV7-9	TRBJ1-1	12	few	CASSLDRAGAFF	TGTGCCAGCAGCTTGGACAGGGCCGGTGCTTTCTTT
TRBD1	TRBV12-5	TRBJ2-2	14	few	CASTGGLNTGELFF	TGTGCTAGTACAGGGGGCTTGAACACCGGGGAGCTGTTTTTT
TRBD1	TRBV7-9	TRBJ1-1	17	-	CASSLVGRQGLTTEAFF	TGTGCCAGCAGCTTAGTGGGCCGACAGGGTTTGACCACTGAAGCTTTCTTT
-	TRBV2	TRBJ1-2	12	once	CASRPRGYGYTF	TGTGCCAGCAGACCCAGGGGATATGGCTACACCTTC
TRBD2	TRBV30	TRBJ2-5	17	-	CAWASGLAGRYQETQYF	TGTGCCTGGGCCTCGGGACTAGCGGGGCGCTACCAAGAGACCCAGTACTTC
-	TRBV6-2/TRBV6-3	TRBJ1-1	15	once	CASSQRKIMRTEAFF	TGTGCCAGCAGTCAACGGAAGATAATGAGGACTGAAGCTTTCTTT
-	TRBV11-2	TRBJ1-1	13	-	CASSFGENTEAFF	TGTGCCAGCAGCTTTGGAGAGAACACTGAAGCTTTCTTT
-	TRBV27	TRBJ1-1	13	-	CASSPWGDTEAFF	TGTGCCAGCAGCCCGTGGGGGGACACTGAAGCTTTCTTT
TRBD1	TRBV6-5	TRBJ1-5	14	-	CASTTPGTGRPQHF	TGTGCCAGCACCACCCCCGGGACAGGGCGGCCCCAGCATTTT
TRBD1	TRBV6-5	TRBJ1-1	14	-	CASSKDRVNTEAFF	TGTGCCAGCAGTAAGGACAGGGTGAACACTGAAGCTTTCTTT
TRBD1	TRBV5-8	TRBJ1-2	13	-	CASSPDRNYGYTF	TGTGCCAGCAGTCCGGACAGGAACTATGGCTACACCTTC
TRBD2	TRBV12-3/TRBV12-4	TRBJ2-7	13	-	CASRLAGAYEQYF	TGTGCCAGCAGACTAGCGGGGGCCTACGAGCAGTACTTC
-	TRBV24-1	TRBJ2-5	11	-	CATSDGETQYF	TGTGCCACCAGTGATGGCGAGACCCAGTACTTC
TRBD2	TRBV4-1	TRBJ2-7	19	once	CASSQEERGGAGDAYEQYF	TGCGCCAGCAGCCAAGAAGAGAGGGGAGGAGCGGGGGATGCCTACGAGCAGTACTTC
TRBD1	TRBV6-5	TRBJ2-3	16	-	CASSFPRTGGTDTQYF	TGTGCCAGCAGTTTCCCCAGAACAGGGGGCACAGATACGCAGTATTTT
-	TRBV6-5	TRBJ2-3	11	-	CASTTADTQYF	TGTGCCAGCACGACAGCAGATACGCAGTATTTT
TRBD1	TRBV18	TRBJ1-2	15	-	CASSKETGANYGYTF	TGTGCCAGCTCGAAAGAGACAGGGGCTAACTATGGCTACACCTTC
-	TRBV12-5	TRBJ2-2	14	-	CASGLRQNTGELFF	TGTGCTAGTGGTTTGAGACAGAACACCGGGGAGCTGTTTTTT